Presented here are 26 T cell receptor beta chains from one specimen sequenced in a study of blood T cells in healthy people across ages. Together with a sample-barcoded 5' primer, a J-beta primer mix was included in a second PCR lasting about 6 to 11 cycles. TCRdb reanalysed the 5' RACE reads using MiXCR and keeps one entry per CDR3 protein. The repertoire includes 800,000 or so distinct CDR3 sequences, around 25% of them detected once, and around 3.6% sits in the top ten. These data were also filed under a second study, of T cells of mothers and their children.

The sample was blood. The receptors were sampled from a boy aged 5-17 years in good health.

This clonotype was observed a few times. The rearrangement uses TRBV25-1 and TRBJ2-1; 13 bases line up with TRBD2. Per germline, CDR1 MGHDK and CDR2 SYGVNS. The ends lost 4 bases at V and 7 bases at J; junction bases unmatched: 4. This CDR3 is built from 15 residues. CDR3 residues: CASSGPGLAGNEQFF. As DNA, the CDR3 is TGTGCCAGCAGTGGGCCGGGACTAGCGGGGAATGAGCAGTTCTTC.

The V call is TRBV3-1, the J call TRBJ2-7; D might be TRBD1 (6 bases). V was clipped by 4 bases and J by 2 bases, with 21 bases between them. This CDR3 contains 17 residues. Germline V lookup: CDR1 LGHDT, CDR2 YNNKEL (reference sequence). This chain's CDR3 is CASSPLPLLDSTYEQYF. DNA of the CDR3: TGTGCCAGCAGCCCGCTCCCCCTGCTGGACAGTACCTACGAGCAGTACTTC.

The chain combines TRBV3-1 with TRBJ2-3; 10 positions match TRBD2. CDR3 length equals 19 residues. Germline V gene lookup returns CDR1 LGHDT and CDR2 YNNKEL (reference sequence). The J segment lost 2 bases and the V segment lost 1 base, leaving 12 bases of the junction unmatched. Here the CDR3 DNA reads TGTGCCAGCAGCCAAGTATTCCGGACTAGCGGAGTCCACACAGATACGCAGTATTTT. Translated, it gives CASSQVFRTSGVHTDTQYF.

This chain joins TRBV2 and TRBJ2-3, with TRBD2 matching 11 bases. The CDR3 covers 16 residues. The junction had 7 bases not matched to a gene; V was cut back by 7 bases and J by 1 base. Germline CDR1 is SNHLY and CDR2 is FYNNEI. CDR3 bases: TGTGCCAGCAACACCCTAGCGGGAGGAGGCACAGATACGCAGTATTTT. Translated: CASNTLAGGGTDTQYF.

The V call is TRBV19, the J call TRBJ2-7; D ambiguous. The CDR3 length is 11 residues. V dropped 4 bases and J dropped 3 bases, with 4 bases sitting between them. The germline V gene encodes CDR1 LNHDA and CDR2 SQIVND (reference sequence). In DNA, the CDR3 is TGTGCCAGTAGTAACGTCTACGAGCAGTACTTC. Translating it yields CASSNVYEQYF.

This clonotype was recorded a few times. The CDR3 DNA is TGCAGCGTTGTGTGGGGCGCCTACAATGAGCAGTTCTTC. Residues: CSVVWGAYNEQFF. This chain links TRBV29-1 with TRBJ2-1; TRBD1 is a possible D gene (5 bases). Germline CDR1 SQVTM, CDR2 ANQGSEA. The CDR3 spans 13 residues. The V and J ends lost 4 bases and 2 bases respectively, with 9 bases between them.

The chain has TRBV6-2 or TRBV6-3 and TRBJ2-5; D may be TRBD1 (6 bases). The J call may not be correct, given that the DNA end is closer to TRBJ2-1. The germline gives CDR1 MNHEY, CDR2 SVGEGT. The CDR3 spans 17 residues. CDR3 DNA sequence: TGTGCCAGCAGTTACACCCTAGGGGGTGGCCCCTACAATGAGCAGTTCTTC. Its protein is CASSYTLGGGPYNEQFF.

This clonotype was detected only a few times. The V gene is TRBV6-1, the J gene TRBJ2-7, with a tentative D call TRBD1 (7 bases). The CDR3 has 15 amino acids. The V and J ends lost 3 bases and 3 bases respectively, with 15 bases between them. The germline V gene has CDR1 MNHNS and CDR2 SASEGT. CDR3 DNA: TGTGCCAGCAGTGACCGGCGGGACAGCAACTACGAGCAGTACTTC. The encoded protein is CASSDRRDSNYEQYF.

The CDR3 DNA sequence: TGTGCCACCAGTCGGAGACAGGGGGACTACAATGAGCAGTTCTTC. This encodes CATSRRQGDYNEQFF. This sequence joins TRBV15 and TRBJ2-7, with 9 bases aligning to TRBD1. The J call could be wrong; TRBJ2-1 is a better fit for the DNA end. Germline CDR1 is LNHNV and CDR2 is YYDKDF (reference sequence). CDR3 length: 15 residues.

Turning to this clonotype: Here the CDR3 omits its conserved ending phenylalanine or tryptophan, so a read error is the likely source. CDR3 amino acids: CASTAPMTEAFC. CDR3 coding DNA: TGTGCCAGTACCGCCCCGATGACTGAAGCTTTCTGT. V gene TRBV7-2 combines with J gene TRBJ1-1, with no clear D. Germline V gene sequence: CDR1 SGHTA, CDR2 FQGNSA. The CDR3 runs 12 residues. Trimming cost V 9 bases and J 5 bases, with 13 bases left between them.

In this sample, this clonotype turned up a few times. The chain employs TRBV6-5 and TRBJ2-7; D may be TRBD1 or TRBD2 (5 bases each). Germline V gives CDR1 MNHEY, CDR2 SVGAGI. CDR3 length equals 15 residues. V gave up 6 bases and J gave up 5 bases, with 20 bases separating them. This chain's CDR3 is CASSHAVGTRDEQYF. The CDR3 DNA follows: TGTGCCAGCAGCCACGCCGTAGGGACCAGGGACGAGCAGTACTTC.

There are a few counts of this clonotype. This chain uses TRBV19 with TRBJ2-1, with a tentative D call TRBD2 (5 bases). This CDR3 spans 14 amino acids. V dropped 10 bases and J dropped 4 bases, with 17 bases sitting between them. The V gene's germline CDR1 is LNHDA and CDR2 SQIVND (reference sequence). CDR3 nucleotides: TGTGCCACCTCGGACTCGAAGATGTACAATGAGCAGTTCTTC. Its translation is CATSDSKMYNEQFF.

The chain carries TRBV5-6 and TRBJ2-7; D not certain. V dropped 5 bases and J dropped 3 bases, with 6 bases sitting between them. This CDR3 region has 11 residues. CDR1 SGHDT and CDR2 YYEEEE come from the germline V gene. CDR3 sequence: CASSRFYEQYF. The CDR3 DNA follows: TGTGCCAGCAGTCGTTTCTACGAGCAGTACTTC.

This clonotype was observed at least ten times. The V and J genes are TRBV25-1 and TRBJ2-5, with a possible D match to TRBD2 (6 bases). The CDR3 extends over 14 amino acids. Germline V gene lookup returns CDR1 MGHDK and CDR2 SYGVNS. Trimming shortened V by 3 bases and J by 2 bases, and 10 bases separated the two germline ends. CDR3 loop: CASSDWRGQETQYF. The CDR3 DNA reads TGTGCCAGCAGTGATTGGCGGGGTCAAGAGACCCAGTACTTC.

Ten or more counts support this clonotype. The chain employs TRBV25-1 and TRBJ1-6; no clear D gene. Trimming cost V 8 bases and J 10 bases, with 18 bases left between them. CDR3 size: 14 residues. From germline, CDR1 is MGHDK and CDR2 SYGVNS. The CDR3 nucleotides read TGTGCCAGCGGGAGAGCCGGGCCGTACTCACCCCTCCACTTT. Translating it yields CASGRAGPYSPLHF. Based on the CDR3 plus reference TRBV25-1 and TRBJ1-6, the full variable domain is EADIYQTPRYLVIGTGKKITLECSQTMGHDKMYWYQQDPGMELHLIHYSYGVNSTEKGDLSSESTVSRIRTEHFPLTLESARPSHTSQYLCASGRAGPYSPLHFGNGTRLTVT.

The rearrangement uses TRBV18 and TRBJ2-5; 10 bases are shared with TRBD2. TRBJ2-1 explains the end of the DNA better; the J call may be wrong. The CDR3 spans 15 residues. CDR1 KGHSH and CDR2 LQKENI come from the germline V gene. CDR3 sequence: CASSPLAGGTNEQFF. The CDR3 coding sequence is TGTGCCAGCTCACCACTAGCGGGGGGAACAAATGAGCAGTTCTTC.

V usage is TRBV28 and J usage is TRBJ2-7; TRBD1 aligns across 9 bases. Germline V gene sequence: CDR1 MDHEN, CDR2 SYDVKM. V trimming: 1 base; J trimming: 2 bases; junction bases outside the gene matches: 6. This CDR3 region has 16 residues. CDR3 residues: CASSLYGTGFPYEQYF. The DNA for the CDR3 is TGTGCCAGCAGTTTATATGGGACAGGGTTCCCCTACGAGCAGTACTTC.

This sequence joins TRBV5-5 and TRBJ2-5; D gene uncertain. The DNA matches TRBJ2-7 better at its end, which makes the J call doubtful. Germline V CDR1 and CDR2: SGHKS, YYEKEE (reference sequence). This CDR3 has 14 residues. This CDR3 is CASSSPGSPYEQYF. Written as DNA, the CDR3 is TGTGCCAGCAGCTCCCCCGGGTCGCCTTACGAGCAGTACTTC.

The chain uses TRBV6-6 and TRBJ1-4, with D possibly matching TRBD1 (5 bases). The germline gives CDR1 MNHNY, CDR2 SVGAGI (reference sequence). V lost 7 bases and J lost 5, with 11 bases in between. The CDR3 has 13 residues. CDR3 residues: CASTVAGNEKLFF. The CDR3 DNA sequence: TGTGCCAGCACCGTTGCAGGGAATGAAAAACTGTTTTTT.

The CDR3 loop reads CASRVNGAPQQYF. The CDR3 DNA sequence: TGTGCCAGCAGGGTAAACGGGGCCCCCCAGCAGTACTTC. The rearrangement joins TRBV6-5 to TRBJ2-7, with D perhaps matching TRBD1 or TRBD2 (5 bases each). The CDR3 covers 13 residues. Germline V gene sequence: CDR1 MNHEY, CDR2 SVGAGI. Trimming removed 6 bases from V and 8 bases from J, with 17 bases in between.

The V gene is TRBV2, the J gene TRBJ2-7; 9 bases fit TRBD1. The CDR3 is made up of 15 amino acids. The ends lost 3 bases at V and 3 bases at J; junction bases unmatched: 6. CDR1 and CDR2 from the germline V gene are SNHLY and FYNNEI. This CDR3 is CASSDPGTGYYEQYF. As DNA, the CDR3 is TGTGCCAGCAGTGACCCCGGGACAGGGTACTACGAGCAGTACTTC.

The gene calls are TRBV20-1 and TRBJ2-3; 7 bases fit TRBD2. The CDR3 sequence is 16 residues long. Unmatched junction bases numbered 13, after V lost 6 bases and J lost 1 base. CDR1 is DFQATT and CDR2 is SNEGSKA in the germline V gene (reference sequence). Here the CDR3 DNA reads TGCAGTGCATCCGGAGGGTCTAGCGGACGCACAGATACGCAGTATTTT. Encoded protein: CSASGGSSGRTDTQYF.

This clonotype has only a few counts. In nucleotides, the CDR3 is TGCAGCGTTGAAAGGGGCTCTGGAAACACCATATATTTT. Translating gives CSVERGSGNTIYF. V usage is TRBV29-1 and J usage is TRBJ1-3, with a tentative D call TRBD1 (5 bases). CDR3 length: 13 residues. Trimming pared 2 bases from V and 0 bases from J, leaving 5 bases between. Germline values: CDR1 SQVTM, CDR2 ANQGSEA.

V gene TRBV6-5 combines with J gene TRBJ2-1; D unclear. The V gene lost 2 bases and the J gene lost 8 bases, with 10 bases spanning the gap. CDR1 and CDR2 (germline): MNHEY, SVGAGI. The CDR3 loop spans 13 amino acids. The CDR3 region has the DNA TGTGCCAGCAGTTACACGGAAAGGGATGAGCAGTTCTTC. Translation: CASSYTERDEQFF.

J is TRBJ1-5 and V is TRBV28, with D unclear. Germline V gene sequence: CDR1 MDHEN, CDR2 SYDVKM. Trimming removed 4 bases from V and 2 bases from J, with 15 bases in between. The CDR3 has 16 residues. The CDR3 sequence: CASSSLSSRRNQPQHF. CDR3 DNA: TGTGCCAGCAGTTCTCTAAGTTCCCGGCGCAATCAGCCCCAGCATTTT.

This clonotype showed up just a few times. This chain connects TRBV15 to TRBJ2-5; 7 nucleotides line up with TRBD1. The germline CDR1 and CDR2 sequences are LNHNV and YYDKDF (reference sequence). The CDR3 loop spans 15 amino acids. V dropped 0 bases and J dropped 3; count of bases not matched to a gene: 4. As DNA, the CDR3 is TGTGCCACCAGCAGAGACAGGGGGTGGGAAGAGACCCAGTACTTC. This encodes CATSRDRGWEETQYF.